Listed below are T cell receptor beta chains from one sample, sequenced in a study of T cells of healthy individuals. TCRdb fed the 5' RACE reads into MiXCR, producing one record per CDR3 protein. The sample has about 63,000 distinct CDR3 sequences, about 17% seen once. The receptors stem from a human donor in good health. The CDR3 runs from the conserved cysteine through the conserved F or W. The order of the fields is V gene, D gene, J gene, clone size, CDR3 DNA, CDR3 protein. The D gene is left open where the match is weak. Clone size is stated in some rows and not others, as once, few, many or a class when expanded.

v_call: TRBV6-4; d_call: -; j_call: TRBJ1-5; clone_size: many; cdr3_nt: TGTGCCAGCAGTGACTCCGGGGACCAGCCCCAGCATTTT; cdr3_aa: CASSDSGDQPQHF
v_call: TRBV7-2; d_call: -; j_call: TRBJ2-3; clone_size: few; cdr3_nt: TGTGCCAGCAGCCAGGGGCTCAGGGGAGCAGATACGCAGTATTTT; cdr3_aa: CASSQGLRGADTQYF
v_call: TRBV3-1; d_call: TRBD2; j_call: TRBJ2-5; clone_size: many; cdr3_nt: TGTGCCAGCAGCCTGGCGGGGGGGATGGAGACCCAGTACTTC; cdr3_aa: CASSLAGGMETQYF
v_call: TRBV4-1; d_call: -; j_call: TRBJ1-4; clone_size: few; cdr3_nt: TGCGCCAGCAGCCAAGGAGGCGAAAAACTGTTTTTT; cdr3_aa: CASSQGGEKLFF
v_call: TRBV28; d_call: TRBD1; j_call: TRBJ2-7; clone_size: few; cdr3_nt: TGTGCCAGTAACAGGGGATCCAACGAGCAGTACTTC; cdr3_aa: CASNRGSNEQYF
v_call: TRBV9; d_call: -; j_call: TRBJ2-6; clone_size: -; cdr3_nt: TGTGCCAGCAGCGGGGGGCTAGGGGGAGGGGCCAACGTCCTGACTTTC; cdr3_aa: CASSGGLGGGANVLTF
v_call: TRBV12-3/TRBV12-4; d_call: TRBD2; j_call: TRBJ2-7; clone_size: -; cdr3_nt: TGTGCCAGCAGGATAGCGGGGGGCCCTCCGGAGCAGTACTTC; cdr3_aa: CASRIAGGPPEQYF
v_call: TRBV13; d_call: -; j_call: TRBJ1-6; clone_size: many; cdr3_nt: TGTGCCAGCAGCTTAGGCAGGGCGAATTCACCCCTCCACTTT; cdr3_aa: CASSLGRANSPLHF
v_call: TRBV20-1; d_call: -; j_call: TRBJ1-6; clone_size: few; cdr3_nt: TGCAGTGCTAGAGGGGGGCCGGCGAGCTCCTATAATTCACCCCTCCACTTT; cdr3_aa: CSARGGPASSYNSPLHF
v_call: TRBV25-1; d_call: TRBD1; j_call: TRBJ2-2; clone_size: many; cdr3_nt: TGTGCCAGCAGGGGGACAGAGAACACCGGGGAGCTGTTTTTT; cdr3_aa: CASRGTENTGELFF
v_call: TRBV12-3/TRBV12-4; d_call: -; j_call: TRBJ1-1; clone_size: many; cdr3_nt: TGTGCCAGCAGTTTGGGGTCTGACACTGAAGCTTTCTTT; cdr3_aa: CASSLGSDTEAFF
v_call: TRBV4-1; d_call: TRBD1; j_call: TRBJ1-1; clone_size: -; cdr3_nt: TGCGCCAGCAGCCAATCTCGGACAGGTCGGGACACTGAAGCTTTCTTT; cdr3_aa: CASSQSRTGRDTEAFF
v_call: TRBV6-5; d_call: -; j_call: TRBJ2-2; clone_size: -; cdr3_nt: TGTGCCAGCAGCCTTAGGACGGTCCAGAACACCGGGGAGCTGTTTTTT; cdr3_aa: CASSLRTVQNTGELFF
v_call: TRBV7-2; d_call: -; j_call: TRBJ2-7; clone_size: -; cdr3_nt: TGTGCCAGCAGCATACAGCGGGAGCAGTACTTC; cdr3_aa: CASSIQREQYF
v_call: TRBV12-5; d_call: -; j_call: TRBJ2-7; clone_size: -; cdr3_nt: TGTGCTAGTGGTTTGGTACTCTCAGACCCCAAGACTACCTACGAGCAGTACTTC; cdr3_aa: CASGLVLSDPKTTYEQYF
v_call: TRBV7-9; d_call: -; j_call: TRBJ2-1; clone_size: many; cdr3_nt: TGTGCCAGCAGCTTTGGGACCCCCAATGAGCAGTTCTTC; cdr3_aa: CASSFGTPNEQFF
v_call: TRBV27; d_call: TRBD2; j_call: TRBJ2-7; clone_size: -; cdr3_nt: TGTGCCAGCAGTTTATCAGCGCCTAGCGGGGGGACCTACGAGCAGTACTTC; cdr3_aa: CASSLSAPSGGTYEQYF
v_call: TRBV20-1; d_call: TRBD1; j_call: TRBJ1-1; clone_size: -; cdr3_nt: TGCAGTGCTAGTACCGGGACAGGGTCTCCTGAAGCTTTCTTT; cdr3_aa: CSASTGTGSPEAFF
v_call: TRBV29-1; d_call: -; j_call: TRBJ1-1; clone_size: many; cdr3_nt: TGCAGCGTTGGGGCCGTTTTGAACACTGAAGCTTTCTTT; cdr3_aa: CSVGAVLNTEAFF
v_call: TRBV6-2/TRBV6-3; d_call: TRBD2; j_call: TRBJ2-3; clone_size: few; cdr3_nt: TGTGCCAGCAGCCCGGGACTAGAGGCCACAGATACGCAGTATTTT; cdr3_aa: CASSPGLEATDTQYF
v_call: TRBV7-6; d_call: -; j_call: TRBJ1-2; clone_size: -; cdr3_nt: TGTGCCAGCAGCTTAGTCTTTGAGGGGAGTAGTCCAGATGGCTACACCTTC; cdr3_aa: CASSLVFEGSSPDGYTF
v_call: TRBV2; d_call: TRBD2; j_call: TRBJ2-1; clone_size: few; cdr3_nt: TGTGCCAGCATCTCCCGTGTGGGACTACGTTCCTACAATGAGCAGTTCTTC; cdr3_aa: CASISRVGLRSYNEQFF
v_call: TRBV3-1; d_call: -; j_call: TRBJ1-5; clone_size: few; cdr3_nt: TGTGCCAGCAGCCATTGGGGGGGCAATCAGCCCCAGCATTTT; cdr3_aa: CASSHWGGNQPQHF
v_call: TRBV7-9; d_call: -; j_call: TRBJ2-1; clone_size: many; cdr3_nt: TGTGCCAGCAGCTTAAACGGGGGATGGAATGAGCAGTTCTTC; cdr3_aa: CASSLNGGWNEQFF
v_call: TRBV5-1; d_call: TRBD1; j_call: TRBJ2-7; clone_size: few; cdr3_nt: TGCGCCAGCAGCTTGGCCCCGACAGGGGTGGCCTACGAGCAGTACTTC; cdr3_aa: CASSLAPTGVAYEQYF
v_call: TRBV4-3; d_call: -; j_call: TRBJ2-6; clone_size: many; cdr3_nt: TGCGCCAGCAGCCAAGATAGGGGCTCTGGGGCCAACGTCCTGACTTTC; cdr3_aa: CASSQDRGSGANVLTF
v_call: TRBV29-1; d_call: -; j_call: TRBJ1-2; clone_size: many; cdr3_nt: TGCAGCGACGGGGGAAACTATGGCTACACCTTC; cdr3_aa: CSDGGNYGYTF
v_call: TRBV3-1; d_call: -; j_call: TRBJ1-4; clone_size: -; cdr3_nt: TGTGCCAGCAGCCAAAACGGCGAAAAACTGTTTTTT; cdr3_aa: CASSQNGEKLFF
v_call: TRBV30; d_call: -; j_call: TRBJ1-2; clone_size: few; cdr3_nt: TGTGCCTGGAGAGCTAGCAGCTCTGGCTACACCTTC; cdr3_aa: CAWRASSSGYTF
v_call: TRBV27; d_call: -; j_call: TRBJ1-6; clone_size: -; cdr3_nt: TGTGCCAGCAGCCTTCGGGGCCGGGATTCACCCCTCCACTTT; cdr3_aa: CASSLRGRDSPLHF
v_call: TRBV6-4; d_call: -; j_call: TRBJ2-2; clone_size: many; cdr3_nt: TGTGCCAGCAGAAAACGGGACACCGGGGAGCTGTTTTTT; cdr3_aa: CASRKRDTGELFF